This entry features one T cell receptor beta chain sequence. Its antigen remains unknown. These data belong to a study of T cell responses to AZD1222 COVID-19 vaccine. Germline lookup yields CDR1 MDHEN and CDR2 SYDVKM. V was shortened by 4 bases and J by 5 bases, with 12 bases between the two germline ends. The CDR3 is made up of 15 amino acids. Here immunoSEQ multiplex PCR was the method, and the copy in TCRdb shows in-frame clones only, minus some. The sample holds approximately 82,000 clones; more than 90% are singletons and the top ten take about 5%. Points from the study as a whole: Spike-specific TCR breadth and depth were elevated following two AZD1222 doses. Baseline seropositivity occurred in only a handful of AZD1222 recipients. Nearly half of spike-specific TCRs reportedly target unmutated variant regions. In all cases, repertoires were sampled only after the peak T cell response.

V usage is TRBV28 and J usage is TRBJ1-6; D unclear. This clonotype originated in an adult in good health. The source was peripheral blood, collected on day 0 of AZD1222 vaccination. In DNA form, the CDR3 reads TGTGCCAGCAGTTCAGCGGGAGTTAATAATTCACCCCTCCACTTT. Its protein is CASSSAGVNNSPLHF. The full variable domain, with the rest looked up from reference TRBV28 and TRBJ1-6, is DVKVTQSSRYLVKRTGEKVFLECVQDMDHENMFWYRQDPGLGLRLIYFSYDVKMKEKGDIPEGYSVSREKKERFSLILESASTNQTSMYLCASSSAGVNNSPLHFGNGTRLTVT.